One and the same sample provided the 20 T cell receptor beta chains below, sequenced in a study of CD8 T cells in ankylosing spondylitis. TCRdb re-called the 5' RACE reads with MiXCR, one entry per CDR3 protein. This repertoire shows about 120,000 distinct CDR3 sequences, approximately 15% found once; its top ten account for about 3%. Sequencing input: blood, either unsorted or a sorted T cell fraction (not recorded which). All receptors come from a female donor with ankylosing spondylitis or in good health (not recorded which).

DNA of the CDR3: TGTGCCAGCAGATCGCGGGGGGCATCAAACACTGAAGCTTTCTTT. It is translated as CASRSRGASNTEAFF. The chain couples TRBV12-3 or TRBV12-4 to TRBJ1-1, with D maybe TRBD1 (6 bases). V lost 6 bases and J 2 bases, leaving 16 bases between the germline ends. CDR3 length: 15 amino acids.

This clonotype was observed a few times. The V and J genes are TRBV7-3 and TRBJ2-5, with 7 positions matching TRBD2. J lost 2 bases, V lost 5 bases, and 2 bases had no gene match. This CDR3 is 13 amino acids long. Looked up from germline, CDR1 is SGHTA and CDR2 is FQGTGA. Here the CDR3 DNA reads TGTGCCAGCAGCCGGGGGGTTCAAGAGACCCAGTACTTC. This codes for CASSRGVQETQYF. Drawing the rest from reference TRBV7-3 and TRBJ2-5, the complete variable domain is GAGVSQTPSNKVTEKGKYVELRCDPISGHTALYWYRQSLGQGPEFLIYFQGTGAADDSGLPNDRFFAVRPEGSVSTLKIQRTERGDSAVYLCASSRGVQETQYFGPGTRLLVL.

This clonotype came up many times. The V and J genes are TRBV9 and TRBJ1-3; D gene uncertain. Germline CDR1 is SGDLS and CDR2 is YYNGEE. This CDR3 spans 14 amino acids. V was trimmed by 4 bases and J by 0 bases, leaving 8 bases between them. CDR3 protein: CASSTRVSGNTIYF. The CDR3 coding sequence is TGTGCCAGCAGCACACGGGTCTCTGGAAACACCATATATTTT.

This clonotype was detected many times. The chain has TRBV29-1 and TRBJ2-6; D is uncertain. The CDR3 covers 14 residues. CDR1 and CDR2 (germline): SQVTM, ANQGSEA. V was clipped by 2 bases and J by 0 bases, with 5 bases between them. This CDR3 is CSVEQISGANVLTF. The CDR3 bases are TGCAGCGTTGAACAAATCTCTGGGGCCAACGTCCTGACTTTC.

This clonotype was found a few times. The chain combines TRBV20-1 with TRBJ2-2, with 7 bases identical to TRBD2. The germline gives CDR1 DFQATT, CDR2 SNEGSKA (reference sequence). The CDR3 runs to 14 residues. V lost 6 bases to trimming and J lost 1 base; unmatched junction nucleotides: 5. The CDR3 protein is CSAAPSGNTGELFF. CDR3 bases: TGCAGTGCAGCCCCTAGCGGGAACACCGGGGAGCTGTTTTTT.

The chain is built from TRBV11-2 and TRBJ2-2; the D gene is possibly TRBD1 (6 bases). Trimming cost V 5 bases and J 1 base, with 17 bases left between them. Germline CDR1 SGHAT, CDR2 FQNNGV. The length of the CDR3 is 17 residues. The CDR3 is CASSAHRDTRNTGELFF. Written as DNA, the CDR3 is TGTGCCAGCAGCGCCCACCGGGACACGCGGAACACCGGGGAGCTGTTTTTT.

This chain links TRBV7-3 with TRBJ2-3; weak D call: TRBD2 (6 bases). The CDR3 length is 15 residues. CDR1 is SGHTA and CDR2 is FQGTGA in the germline V gene. V lost 6 bases and J 0 bases, leaving 13 bases between the germline ends. CDR3 residues: CASSLAVTSTDTQYF. CDR3 sequence (DNA): TGTGCCAGCAGTTTAGCGGTGACTAGCACAGATACGCAGTATTTT.

Ten or more counts support this clonotype. J is TRBJ2-7 and V is TRBV2; D is uncertain. This CDR3 has 14 residues. The V gene lost 0 bases and the J gene lost 1 base, with 7 bases spanning the gap. Germline V lookup: CDR1 SNHLY, CDR2 FYNNEI. The CDR3 sequence is CASSEAGTSYEQYF. CDR3 bases: TGTGCCAGCAGTGAAGCTGGAACTTCCTACGAGCAGTACTTC.

This clonotype was recorded a few times. The chain uses TRBV15 and TRBJ1-6, with TRBD1 identical over 7 bases. Germline loops: CDR1 LNHNV, CDR2 YYDKDF (reference sequence). V shed 0 bases, J shed 7 bases, and the junction held 9 bases outside the gene matches. The CDR3 has 17 amino acids. Here the CDR3 reads CATSRENIPGGNSPLHF. As DNA, the CDR3 is TGTGCCACCAGCAGAGAGAATATTCCAGGGGGAAATTCACCCCTCCACTTT. Looking up the rest from reference TRBV15 and TRBJ1-6 gives the full variable domain: DAMVIQNPRYQVTQFGKPVTLSCSQTLNHNVMYWYQQKSSQAPKLLFHYYDKDFNNEADTPDNFQSRRPNTSFCFLDIRSPGLGDTAMYLCATSRENIPGGNSPLHFGNGTRLTVT.

This clonotype was observed at least ten times. The chain couples TRBV20-1 to TRBJ2-1, with TRBD2 matching 8 bases. There are 16 residues in the CDR3. Germline V gene lookup returns CDR1 DFQATT and CDR2 SNEGSKA (reference sequence). The V gene end was trimmed by 6 bases and the J gene end by 0 bases; junction bases not matched to a gene: 10. Here the CDR3 DNA reads TGCAGTGCCCACGGACTAGCTGATAGCTCCTACAATGAGCAGTTCTTC. Translated, it gives CSAHGLADSSYNEQFF.

This clonotype was found a few times. V usage is TRBV5-1 and J usage is TRBJ1-5; 7 positions match TRBD1. The V gene's germline CDR1 is SGHRS and CDR2 YFSETQ. The CDR3 is 14 amino acids. The trim removed 1 base at V and 3 bases at J, leaving 1 base unmatched. CDR3 in DNA: TGCGCCAGCAGCTTGACAGGGGCCAATCAGCCCCAGCATTTT. This gives the protein CASSLTGANQPQHF.

The chain employs TRBV7-8 and TRBJ1-6, with D perhaps TRBD1 (6 bases). Germline V gene sequence: CDR1 SGHVS, CDR2 FQNEAQ. With 3 bases removed from V and 8 bases from J, the gap between germline ends came to 20 bases. This CDR3 spans 17 amino acids. The DNA for the CDR3 is TGTGCCAGCAGCTTTGTCGGAACCAGGGGTGGGGATTCACCCCTCCACTTT. Translating it yields CASSFVGTRGGDSPLHF.

This chain uses TRBV6-1 with TRBJ1-2, with D possibly matching TRBD1 (5 bases). V lost 8 bases and J lost 1, with 17 bases in between. The CDR3 contains 15 residues. Germline-derived CDR1 and CDR2 are MNHNS and SASEGT. The CDR3 loop reads CASYWGGAGNYGYTF. The CDR3 DNA is TGTGCCAGCTATTGGGGCGGGGCCGGTAACTATGGCTACACCTTC.

This clonotype was seen at least ten times. The rearrangement links TRBV11-2 to TRBJ2-3; 12 bases fit TRBD2. The CDR3 contains 19 residues. V was clipped by 4 bases and J by 2 bases; unmatched bases: 13. Germline CDR1 and CDR2: SGHAT and FQNNGV. CDR3 sequence: CASSSGWTSGMWHTDTQYF. DNA for the CDR3: TGTGCCAGCAGCTCCGGGTGGACTAGCGGGATGTGGCACACAGATACGCAGTATTTT. Combining the CDR3 with reference TRBV11-2 and TRBJ2-3 gives the whole variable domain EAGVAQSPRYKIIEKRQSVAFWCNPISGHATLYWYQQILGQGPKLLIQFQNNGVVDDSQLPKDRFSAERLKGVDSTLKIQPAKLEDSAVYLCASSSGWTSGMWHTDTQYFGPGTRLTVL.

The table lists this clonotype with many counts. The V call is TRBV3-1, the J call TRBJ1-1, with 7 bases identical to TRBD1. The CDR3 covers 14 residues. Germline lookup yields CDR1 LGHDT and CDR2 YNNKEL (reference sequence). J gave up 7 bases and V 0 bases, and 5 bases lay outside the gene matches. DNA of the CDR3: TGTGCCAGCAGCCAAGAACAGGGGTTGATTGAAGCTTTCTTT. This encodes CASSQEQGLIEAFF.

The chain has TRBV7-3 and TRBJ2-1; TRBD1 or TRBD2 may be the D gene (6 bases each). V gave up 2 bases and J gave up 6 bases, with 8 bases separating them. Germline V lookup: CDR1 SGHTA, CDR2 FQGTGA. The CDR3 spans 13 residues. CDR3 sequence: CASSLGGRNEQFF. The CDR3 nucleotides are TGTGCCAGCAGCTTAGGGGGGCGCAATGAGCAGTTCTTC.

The chain combines TRBV5-6 with TRBJ2-3, with TRBD2 identical over 11 bases. In germline, CDR1 is SGHDT, CDR2 YYEEEE. CDR3 length equals 17 residues. Germline trimming cut 2 bases from V and 2 bases from J; bases unmatched to any gene: 7. CDR3 bases: TGTGCCAGCAGCTTACGCGGGACTAGCGGAACCACAGATACGCAGTATTTT. This codes for CASSLRGTSGTTDTQYF.

The chain is built from TRBV19 and TRBJ1-2; D gene ambiguous. This CDR3 is 13 amino acids long. V was pared by 6 bases and J by 2 bases, with 10 bases between. CDR1 is LNHDA, CDR2 SQIVND, per germline (reference sequence). The CDR3 coding sequence is TGTGCCAGTAGGTTGCGGGAGAACTATGGCTACACCTTC. It is translated as CASRLRENYGYTF.

This clonotype was picked up a small number of times. This rearrangement joins TRBV6-1 to TRBJ2-1; a possible D gene is TRBD2 (6 bases). The CDR3 has 15 residues. CDR1 and CDR2 from the germline V gene are MNHNS and SASEGT. V lost 5 bases to trimming and J lost 4 bases, with 15 bases between them. The CDR3 coding sequence is TGTGCCAGCAGTCGCGGGACTCGCTTTTACAATGAGCAGTTCTTC. Its protein is CASSRGTRFYNEQFF.

This clonotype was detected many times. The rearrangement uses TRBV6-6 and TRBJ1-1; D gene unclear. Germline V gene sequence: CDR1 MNHNY, CDR2 SVGAGI (reference sequence). There are 12 residues in the CDR3. V lost 5 bases, J lost 5 bases, and 9 bases lay in between. Here the CDR3 DNA reads TGTGCCAGCAGTCCAAGGATGACTGAAGCTTTCTTT. Protein sequence: CASSPRMTEAFF.